This T cell receptor beta chain originates from a study of cytomegalovirus exposure and HLA in healthy donors. Overall study context: The 90 to 150 validation repertoires, a later analysis reported, used the same platform as the approximately 670 repertoires from the first cohort.

Findings and caveats of the study: In vitro, three CMV-associated chains proved specific for CMV antigens. Cytomegalovirus-associated status was assigned to about 180 TCR beta chains.

A roughly 120-subject validation cohort, separate from the roughly 670-subject first cohort, supplied the donors. With regard to this clone: Its target is unknown.

Clones were sequenced by immunoSEQ multiplex PCR, and TCRdb holds only the in-frame ones, with some missing. The table includes roughly 330,000 clones, around 87% detected once. Sequenced material: PBMCs. The sequence was obtained from a woman in her twenties or thirties in good health and CMV-seropositive.

The CDR3 reads CASSGITAYNQPQHF. CDR3 sequence (DNA): TGTGCCAGCAGTGGAATAACAGCTTACAATCAGCCCCAGCATTTT. V usage is TRBV6-1 and J usage is TRBJ1-5, with D hard to call. V was cut by 4 bases and J by 3 bases, with 13 bases left in between. This CDR3 region has 15 residues. Germline CDR1 and CDR2: MNHNS and SASEGT.